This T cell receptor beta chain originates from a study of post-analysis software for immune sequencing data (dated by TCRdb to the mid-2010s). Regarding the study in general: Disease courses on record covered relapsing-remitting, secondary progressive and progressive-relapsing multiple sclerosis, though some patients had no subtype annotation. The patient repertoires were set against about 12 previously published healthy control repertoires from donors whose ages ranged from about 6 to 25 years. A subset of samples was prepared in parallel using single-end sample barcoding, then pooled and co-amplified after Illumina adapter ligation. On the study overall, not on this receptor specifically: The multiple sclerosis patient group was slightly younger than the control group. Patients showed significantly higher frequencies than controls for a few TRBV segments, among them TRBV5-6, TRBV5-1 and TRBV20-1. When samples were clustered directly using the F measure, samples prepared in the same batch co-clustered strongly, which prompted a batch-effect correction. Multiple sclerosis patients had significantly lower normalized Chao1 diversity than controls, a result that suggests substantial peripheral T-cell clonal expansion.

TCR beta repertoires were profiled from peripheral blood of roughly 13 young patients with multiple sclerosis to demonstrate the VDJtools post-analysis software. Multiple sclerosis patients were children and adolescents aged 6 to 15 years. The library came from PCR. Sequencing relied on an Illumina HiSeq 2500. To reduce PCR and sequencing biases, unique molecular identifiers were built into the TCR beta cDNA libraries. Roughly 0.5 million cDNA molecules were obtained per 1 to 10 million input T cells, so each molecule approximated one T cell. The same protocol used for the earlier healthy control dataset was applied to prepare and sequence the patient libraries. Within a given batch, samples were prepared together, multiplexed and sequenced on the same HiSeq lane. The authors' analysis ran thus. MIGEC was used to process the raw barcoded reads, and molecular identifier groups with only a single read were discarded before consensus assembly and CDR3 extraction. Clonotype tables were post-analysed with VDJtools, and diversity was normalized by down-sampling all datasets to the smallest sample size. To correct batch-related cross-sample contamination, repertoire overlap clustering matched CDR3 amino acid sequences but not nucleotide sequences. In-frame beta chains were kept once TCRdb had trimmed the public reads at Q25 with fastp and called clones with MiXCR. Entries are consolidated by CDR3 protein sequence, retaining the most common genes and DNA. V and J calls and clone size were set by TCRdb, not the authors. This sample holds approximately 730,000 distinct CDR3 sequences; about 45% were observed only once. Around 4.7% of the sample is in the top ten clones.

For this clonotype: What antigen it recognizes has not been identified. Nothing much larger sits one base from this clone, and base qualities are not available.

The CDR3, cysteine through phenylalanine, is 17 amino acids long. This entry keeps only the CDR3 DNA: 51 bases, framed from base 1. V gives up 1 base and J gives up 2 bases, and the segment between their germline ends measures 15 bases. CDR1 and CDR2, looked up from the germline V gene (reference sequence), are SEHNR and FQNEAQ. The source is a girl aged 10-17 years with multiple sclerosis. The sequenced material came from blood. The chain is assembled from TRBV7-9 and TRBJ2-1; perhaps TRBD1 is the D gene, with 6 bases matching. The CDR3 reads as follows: CASSLGRDTLTYNEQFF. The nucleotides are TGTGCCAGCAGCTTAGGCCGGGACACCCTAACCTACAATGAGCAGTTCTTC.